This T cell receptor (beta chain) was profiled in a study of cytomegalovirus exposure and HLA in healthy donors. Worth noting for this clone: The antigen is unknown.

V was clipped by 6 bases and J by 1 base, with 9 bases between them. Per the germline V gene, CDR1 is MRHNA and CDR2 is SNTAGT. The CDR3 length is 13 residues. The donors (healthy individuals) were bone marrow donors. Study-wide points: Most subjects' HLA-A and HLA-B alleles were reportedly predicted from TCR beta sequences. For presence/absence analyses, sequencing depth was assumed to be roughly uniform across donors.

This PCR relied on a set of 60 Vbeta primers and 13 Jbeta primers. Sequencing was performed with immunoSEQ multiplex PCR; in TCRdb, only in-frame clones are kept and a portion is missing. The sample yields about 150,000 clones, 75% seen once. The receptor's source is a man younger than 45 in good health and CMV-seronegative. This chain links TRBV6-4 with TRBJ1-1; D possibly corresponds to TRBD1 (6 bases). Source material: PBMCs. CDR3 sequence (DNA): TGTGCCAGCAGGACAGGACAGAACACTGAAGCTTTCTTT. Its translation: CASRTGQNTEAFF.